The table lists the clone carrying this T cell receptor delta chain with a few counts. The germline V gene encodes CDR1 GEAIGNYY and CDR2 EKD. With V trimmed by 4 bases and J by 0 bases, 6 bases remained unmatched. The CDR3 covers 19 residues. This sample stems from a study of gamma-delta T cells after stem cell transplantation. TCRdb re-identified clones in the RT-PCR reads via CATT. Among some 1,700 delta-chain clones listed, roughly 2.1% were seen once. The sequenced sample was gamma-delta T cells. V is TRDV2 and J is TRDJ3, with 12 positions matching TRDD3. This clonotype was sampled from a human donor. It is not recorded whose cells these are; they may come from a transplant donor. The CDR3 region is CACDKLGDTSSWDTRQMFF. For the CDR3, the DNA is TGTGCCTGTGATAAACTGGGGGATACAAGCTCCTGGGACACCCGACAGATGTTTTTC.